This TCR beta chain was identified during a study of neurological immune-mediated disorders. The CDR3 extends over 12 amino acids. CDR1 is SGHKS and CDR2 is YYEKEE in the germline V gene (reference sequence). With 7 bases removed from V and 3 bases from J, the gap between germline ends came to 10 bases. cDNA synthesis was performed by 5'RACE with 10-nucleotide random UMIs. MiXCR, applied by TCRdb to the 5' RACE reads, yields one record per CDR3 protein. In the table there are tens of thousands of distinct CDR3 sequences, 10% to 15% of which are singletons. As to time point: longitudinal time-point 2. Healthy control samples came from blood bank volunteers in Maryland, USA.

This receptor was identified in a woman in her forties in good health. The sequencing sample was made of PBMCs. V is TRBV5-5 and J is TRBJ1-1, with D uncertain. In DNA form, the CDR3 reads TGTGCCAGCTTGGGCAGCTACACTGAAGCTTTCTTT. Its translation is CASLGSYTEAFF.